Each of the 27 T cell receptor beta chains below was sequenced from the same sample in a study of CD8 T cells in ankylosing spondylitis. TCRdb re-analysed the 5' RACE reads in MiXCR, keeping a single row per CDR3 protein. There are about 460,000 distinct CDR3 sequences in the sample; under 5.5% occur only once, and roughly 3.5% lies in the top ten. Study results and limitations: Seemingly distinctive of ankylosing spondylitis blood was a TCR beta motif formed by eight highly homologous variants.

For these TCRs, the target antigens are not known. Sequenced input: blood, either unsorted or a sorted T cell fraction (not recorded which). The receptors stem from a male donor with ankylosing spondylitis.

This clonotype was detected many times. The V and J genes are TRBV7-2 and TRBJ2-2, with TRBD1 as a possible D gene (6 bases). The CDR3 covers 14 residues. CDR1 SGHTA and CDR2 FQGNSA come from the germline V gene. Trimming removed 6 bases from V and 6 bases from J, with 14 bases in between. The CDR3 DNA reads TGTGCCAGCAGACCTATCACAGGGTCCGGGGAGCTGTTTTTT. This sequence encodes CASRPITGSGELFF. Looking up the rest from reference TRBV7-2 and TRBJ2-2 gives the full variable domain: GAGVSQSPSNKVTEKGKDVELRCDPISGHTALYWYRQSLGQGLEFLIYFQGNSAPDKSGLPSDRFSAERTGGSVSTLTIQRTQQEDSAVYLCASRPITGSGELFFGEGSRLTVL.

This clonotype was seen at least ten times. The chain links TRBV3-1 to TRBJ2-7, with 8 bases identical to TRBD1. CDR3 length: 12 amino acids. With 3 bases clipped from V and 12 bases from J, the junction kept 7 bases outside the gene matches. CDR1 is LGHDT and CDR2 is YNNKEL in the germline V gene (reference sequence). CDR3 sequence: CASSHGQGGLYF. The CDR3 DNA is TGTGCCAGCAGCCATGGACAGGGCGGATTGTACTTC.

The V call is TRBV29-1, the J call TRBJ1-1; D not certain. Germline assignment: CDR1 SQVTM and CDR2 ANQGSEA. The V end was cut by 7 bases, the J end by 0 bases, with 9 bases between. This CDR3 has 12 amino acids. CDR3: CSAGPVNTEAFF. CDR3 coding DNA: TGCAGCGCCGGGCCAGTGAACACTGAAGCTTTCTTT.

The chain recombines TRBV4-2 with TRBJ2-1, with D perhaps TRBD2 (6 bases). The CDR3 is 15 amino acids. Germline CDR1 reads LGHNA; CDR2 reads YNFKEQ. V gave up 4 bases and J gave up 4 bases, with 14 bases separating them. CDR3 in amino acids: CASSPLRLEYNEQFF. The CDR3 DNA reads as TGTGCCAGCAGCCCCTTGAGACTAGAATACAATGAGCAGTTCTTC.

This clonotype was observed at least ten times. The chain recombines TRBV5-6 with TRBJ2-3; 9 nucleotides line up with TRBD2. Germline trimming cut 4 bases from V and 7 bases from J; bases unmatched to any gene: 13. CDR3 length: 16 residues. CDR1 and CDR2 (germline): SGHDT, YYEEEE. The CDR3 loop is CASSPLIWTSVYTQYF. CDR3 in DNA: TGTGCCAGCAGCCCTCTCATCTGGACTAGCGTTTATACGCAGTATTTT.

This clonotype was observed at least ten times. The V call is TRBV5-6, the J call TRBJ2-5; D remains ambiguous. CDR3 length equals 13 residues. Germline CDR1 reads SGHDT; CDR2 reads YYEEEE. Trimming cost V 5 bases and J 0 bases, with 8 bases left between them. The CDR3 nucleotides are TGTGCCAGCAGGGCAGCGTACCAAGAGACCCAGTACTTC. Translating gives CASRAAYQETQYF.

This clonotype was seen repeatedly, ten times or more. The CDR3 DNA sequence: TGTGCCAGCAGCTTTACTAGCGGGAGGGCAGGGGGAGATACGCAGTATTTT. Translated: CASSFTSGRAGGDTQYF. The V gene is TRBV7-2, the J gene TRBJ2-3, with 13 positions matching TRBD2. The junction had 8 bases not matched to a gene; V was cut back by 3 bases and J by 5 bases. This CDR3 comprises 17 residues. In germline, CDR1 is SGHTA, CDR2 FQGNSA. The complete variable domain, with remaining parts taken from reference TRBV7-2 and TRBJ2-3, reads GAGVSQSPSNKVTEKGKDVELRCDPISGHTALYWYRQSLGQGLEFLIYFQGNSAPDKSGLPSDRFSAERTGGSVSTLTIQRTQQEDSAVYLCASSFTSGRAGGDTQYFGPGTRLTVL.

In its sample, this clonotype was seen many times. The chain couples TRBV4-3 to TRBJ2-3; 9 positions match TRBD2. CDR3 length equals 14 residues. In germline, CDR1 is LGHNA, CDR2 YSLEER. Trimming removed 4 bases from V and 4 bases from J; junction bases left unmatched: 3. The CDR3 region has the DNA TGCGCCAGCAGCCCGGGACTAGCCTCAGATACGCAGTATTTT. Translated: CASSPGLASDTQYF.

This clonotype was observed at least ten times. The chain has TRBV3-1 and TRBJ2-7, with TRBD2 matching 9 bases. The CDR3 is 14 amino acids. V shed 4 bases and J 6 bases; nucleotides not matched to a gene: 7. In germline, CDR1 is LGHDT, CDR2 YNNKEL (reference sequence). The CDR3 DNA is TGTGCCAGCAGCCGTCCGGCTAGCGGGACCGAGCAGTACTTC. It specifies CASSRPASGTEQYF.

This clonotype has a count of ten or more. The chain combines TRBV5-6 with TRBJ2-1, with D maybe TRBD1 (5 bases). Germline values: CDR1 SGHDT, CDR2 YYEEEE. The V end lost 4 bases, the J end lost 12 bases, and 20 bases lay between the germline ends. CDR3 length: 14 residues. This CDR3 is CASSPELRATGQFF. The CDR3 bases are TGTGCCAGCAGCCCGGAGCTCAGAGCCACAGGGCAGTTCTTC.

This clonotype was counted only a few times. The chain uses TRBV6-2 or TRBV6-3 and TRBJ2-7; D possibly corresponds to TRBD1 (6 bases). The germline CDR1 and CDR2 sequences are MNHEY and SVGEGT. This CDR3 is 14 amino acids long. V shed 6 bases and J shed 5 bases, with 17 bases lying between them. CDR3 protein: CASSNRDKYNEQYF. The CDR3 nucleotides are TGTGCCAGCAGCAATCGGGACAAGTATAACGAGCAGTACTTC.

This clonotype occurred many times. The V call is TRBV4-2, the J call TRBJ1-2; 7 bases map to TRBD1. The junction had 3 bases not matched to a gene; V was cut back by 0 bases and J by 5 bases. This CDR3 spans 14 amino acids. Germline CDR1 and CDR2: LGHNA and YNFKEQ. CDR3 nucleotide sequence: TGTGCCAGCAGCCAAGACCGGACAGGTTATGGCTACACCTTC. Translating gives CASSQDRTGYGYTF.

This clonotype appeared many times. The rearrangement joins TRBV6-1 to TRBJ1-1, with D hard to call. V lost 7 bases to trimming and J lost 1 base, with 10 bases between them. There are 13 residues in the CDR3. Germline V gene lookup returns CDR1 MNHNS and CDR2 SASEGT. This CDR3 is CASKRQKNTEAFF. In DNA, the CDR3 is TGTGCCAGCAAAAGACAAAAGAACACTGAAGCTTTCTTT.

In this sample, this clonotype turned up many times. The rearrangement uses TRBV7-2 and TRBJ1-5, with D perhaps matching TRBD1 (6 bases). CDR1 is SGHTA and CDR2 is FQGNSA in the germline V gene. Between the trimmed V and J ends, which lost 5 bases and 5 bases, there was a span of 10 bases. There are 13 residues in the CDR3. The CDR3 here is CASSTQGYQPQHF. CDR3 sequence (DNA): TGTGCCAGCAGCACCCAGGGGTATCAGCCCCAGCATTTT.

The table lists this clonotype with many counts. This chain joins TRBV28 and TRBJ1-5; unclear D gene. Per the germline V gene, CDR1 is MDHEN and CDR2 is SYDVKM. V lost 6 bases and J 7 bases, leaving 13 bases between the germline ends. The CDR3 is 13 residues long. The DNA for the CDR3 is TGTGCCAGCAGCCTCGGGCGCAGACAGCCCCAGCATTTT. It translates to CASSLGRRQPQHF.

This clonotype was observed at least ten times. This sequence joins TRBV27 and TRBJ2-6, with no clear D. The V end was cut by 1 base, the J end by 1 base, with 8 bases between. The germline gives CDR1 MNHEY, CDR2 SMNVEV (reference sequence). This CDR3 has 16 amino acids. Here the CDR3 reads CASSLFAGSGANVLTF. Written as DNA, the CDR3 is TGTGCCAGCAGTTTATTCGCCGGTTCTGGGGCCAACGTCCTGACTTTC.

The V call is TRBV29-1, the J call TRBJ2-7; 9 nucleotides match TRBD2. CDR3 length: 14 amino acids. The J segment lost 5 bases and the V segment lost 7 bases, leaving 12 bases of the junction unmatched. Germline lookup yields CDR1 SQVTM and CDR2 ANQGSEA. The chain's CDR3 is CSALIAGVSDEQYF. The CDR3 DNA is TGCAGCGCCCTCATAGCGGGGGTAAGCGACGAGCAGTACTTC.

The table lists this clonotype with many counts. V gene TRBV29-1 combines with J gene TRBJ1-1; D uncertain. V gave up 3 bases and J gave up 6 bases, with 8 bases separating them. The germline CDR1 and CDR2 sequences are SQVTM and ANQGSEA. The CDR3 spans 11 residues. The CDR3 here is CSVDEGAEAFF. The CDR3 nucleotides read TGCAGCGTTGATGAGGGAGCTGAAGCTTTCTTT.

This clonotype appeared a few times. The chain couples TRBV5-1 to TRBJ2-1; D may correspond to TRBD1 or TRBD2 (5 bases each). Germline-derived CDR1 and CDR2 are SGHRS and YFSETQ. The CDR3 has 17 residues. V lost 0 bases and J lost 4, with 17 bases in between. CDR3 nucleotides: TGCGCCAGCAGCTTGGCCTCCGGGGCTAAGAGTTACAATGAGCAGTTCTTC. Protein product: CASSLASGAKSYNEQFF. The full variable domain, completed using reference TRBV5-1 and TRBJ2-1, is KAGVTQTPRYLIKTRGQQVTLSCSPISGHRSVSWYQQTPGQGLQFLFEYFSETQRNKGNFPGRFSGRQFSNSRSEMNVSTLELGDSALYLCASSLASGAKSYNEQFFGPGTRLTVL.

This clonotype was counted many times. This chain links TRBV2 with TRBJ1-2; 8 nucleotides match TRBD1. CDR3 size: 15 residues. Losses at the gene ends were 8 bases for V and 6 bases for J; bases not matched to a gene: 14. Per the germline V gene, CDR1 is SNHLY and CDR2 is FYNNEI. In DNA form, the CDR3 reads TGTGCCAGCCGCGGGGGAACAGGGGGAAGAGATGGCTACACCTTC. Amino acids: CASRGGTGGRDGYTF.

The rearrangement uses TRBV7-6 and TRBJ2-2; 13 nucleotides match TRBD2. The germline CDR1 and CDR2 sequences are SGHVS and FNYEAQ. V shed 4 bases and J 7 bases; nucleotides not matched to a gene: 12. This CDR3 spans 18 amino acids. CDR3 amino acids: CASSSYPRTSGGHGELFF. CDR3 DNA: TGTGCCAGCAGCTCCTATCCCCGGACTAGCGGGGGACACGGGGAGCTGTTTTTT.

This clonotype came up many times. The chain couples TRBV20-1 to TRBJ1-5; D remains ambiguous. The CDR3 has 14 amino acids. The V end was cut by 3 bases, the J end by 2 bases, with 11 bases between. Germline CDR1 DFQATT, CDR2 SNEGSKA (reference sequence). CDR3: CSASRTVGNQPQHF. As DNA, the CDR3 is TGCAGTGCTAGTCGGACTGTGGGCAATCAGCCCCAGCATTTT.

This clonotype was recorded at least ten times. The chain couples TRBV9 to TRBJ2-1, with a tentative D call TRBD2 (7 bases). CDR1 and CDR2 from the germline V gene are SGDLS and YYNGEE. Trimming shortened V by 4 bases and J by 6 bases, and 26 bases separated the two germline ends. The CDR3 covers 18 residues. In nucleotides, the CDR3 is TGTGCCAGCAGCCACCCCCTGGGAGGGGGACCAGGGGTCAATGAGCAGTTCTTC. Translated, it gives CASSHPLGGGPGVNEQFF.

This clonotype was detected ten times or more. V usage is TRBV20-1 and J usage is TRBJ2-4; no reliable D call. The V end was cut by 6 bases, the J end by 7 bases, with 10 bases between. CDR3 length equals 11 residues. In germline, CDR1 is DFQATT, CDR2 SNEGSKA (reference sequence). CDR3 DNA sequence: TGCAGTGCCGCCCATGGTAACATTCAGTACTTC. It translates to CSAAHGNIQYF.

In its sample, this clonotype was seen a few times. The gene calls are TRBV20-1 and TRBJ2-7, with 10 bases lining up with TRBD2. The length of the CDR3 is 15 residues. Germline CDR1 reads DFQATT; CDR2 reads SNEGSKA (reference sequence). V gave up 5 bases and J gave up 3 bases; unmatched junction bases: 10. CDR3 in amino acids: CSALAGTSDYYEQYF. As DNA, the CDR3 is TGCAGTGCTTTGGCCGGGACTAGCGACTACTACGAGCAGTACTTC.

This clonotype was observed many times. CDR3 sequence (DNA): TGTGCCAGCAGCTTAAAATTTAGCGGGGATTCCTACGAGCAGTACTTC. The encoded protein is CASSLKFSGDSYEQYF. The chain recombines TRBV7-8 with TRBJ2-7; 8 bases match TRBD2. This CDR3 spans 16 amino acids. Germline CDR1 reads SGHVS; CDR2 reads FQNEAQ. J lost 1 base, V lost 2 bases, and 7 bases had no gene match.

This clonotype was detected ten times or more. This chain links TRBV12-3 or TRBV12-4 with TRBJ1-1, with D uncertain. Between the trimmed V and J ends, which lost 6 bases and 6 bases, there was a span of 20 bases. The CDR3 loop spans 15 amino acids. The CDR3 DNA follows: TGTGCCAGCAGCCCTAAGGTCGGCGGGATCGCTGAAGCTTTCTTT. It is translated as CASSPKVGGIAEAFF.